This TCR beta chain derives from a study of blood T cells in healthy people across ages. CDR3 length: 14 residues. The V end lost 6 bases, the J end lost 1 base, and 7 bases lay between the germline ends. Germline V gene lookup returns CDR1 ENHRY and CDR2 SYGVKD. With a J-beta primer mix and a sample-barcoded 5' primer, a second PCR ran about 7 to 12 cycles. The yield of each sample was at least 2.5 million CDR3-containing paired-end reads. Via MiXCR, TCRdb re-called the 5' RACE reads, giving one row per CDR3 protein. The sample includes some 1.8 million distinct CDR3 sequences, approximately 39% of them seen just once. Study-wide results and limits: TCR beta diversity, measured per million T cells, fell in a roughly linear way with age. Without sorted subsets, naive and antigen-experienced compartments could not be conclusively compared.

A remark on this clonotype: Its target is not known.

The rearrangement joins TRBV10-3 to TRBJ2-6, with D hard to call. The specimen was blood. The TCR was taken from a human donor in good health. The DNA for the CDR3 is TGTGCCATCAGCGTACTTTCTGGGGCCAACGTCCTGACTTTC. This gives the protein CAISVLSGANVLTF.